This paragraph reports one T cell receptor beta chain. Its antigen remains unidentified. This CDR3 comprises 15 residues. From germline, CDR1 is SGHTA and CDR2 FQGNSA. Trimming took off 5 bases at V and 6 bases at J, with 17 bases between the two ends. Generated by immunoSEQ multiplex PCR, the TCRdb table keeps only in-frame clones and is missing some. The sample has 12,000 or so clones, around 86% seen once. This specimen belongs to a study of a mutant IDH1 vaccine in newly diagnosed glioma. Whole-study context: Eight vaccinations went to patients in weeks 1, 3, 5, 7, 11, 15, 19, 23. The earlier regimen, radiotherapy, temozolomide, or both, was most often both. The treated population exhibited a male proportion of about 62%, a female proportion of about 38%, and a mean age of 40.4 years.

Whole-study results and caveats: Changes to the top peripheral T cell clonotypes appeared unrelated to pseudoprogression.

Time point of the sample: week 5, during vaccination. Every vaccination contained 300 ug of the mutant IDH1 20-mer peptide and was paired with topical imiquimod. The TCR sequence derives from a woman between 40 and 55 years old with glioma. Some clones in this sample may be carry-over from other donors' samples. This chain connects TRBV7-2 to TRBJ2-1, with D hard to call. This sample comprised PBMCs, obtained from a glioma patient whose treatment included an IDH1 peptide vaccine. This CDR3 is CASSIGSRMGNEQFF. CDR3 coding DNA: TGTGCCAGCAGCATCGGAAGTAGAATGGGCAATGAGCAGTTCTTC.